Sequencing of this T cell receptor beta chain was carried out in a study of post-analysis software for immune sequencing data. General study findings and limits: Compared with controls, patients had more of five TRBV segments, including TRBV5-6, TRBV5-1 and TRBV20-1.

Prepared libraries of TCR beta cDNA carried unique molecular identifiers. TCRdb re-called the PCR reads through MiXCR, storing one row per CDR3 protein. This sample carries approximately 730,000 distinct CDR3 sequences, 46% of them seen once, and the ten largest clones take around 4.7%. As concerns this clonotype: The target antigen is unknown.

This CDR3 comprises 15 residues. J was trimmed by 5 bases and V by 6 bases; bases with no gene match: 7. Germline CDR1 is KGHDR and CDR2 is SFDVKD. This chain joins TRBV24-1 and TRBJ2-3, with 10 bases fitting TRBD2. This clonotype was sampled from a girl aged 10-17 years with multiple sclerosis. The sample was blood. CDR3 bases: TGTGCCACCAGTCAGCGGGAGGGCCATGGAGATACGCAGTATTTT. This encodes CATSQREGHGDTQYF.